This T cell receptor beta chain was identified during a study of graft-versus-host responses after intestinal transplantation. Deletions cut 1 base from V and 1 base from J, with 0 bases between. CDR3 length equals 12 residues. Germline values: CDR1 SGHNT, CDR2 YENEEA. A word on this clone: Its cognate antigen is unknown.

Profiling relied on immunoSEQ multiplex PCR, and the TCRdb table lists in-frame clones only, not all of them. The data show about 110,000 clones, about 94% seen once. The starting material was unstimulated CD8+ T cells sorted from spleen or lymph node cells, obtained before intestinal transplant. The TCR originated in a human donor who received an intestinal transplant. The V call is TRBV11-3, the J call TRBJ2-3; D is uncertain. The CDR3 nucleotides are TGTGCCAGCAGCTTAGGCACAGATACGCAGTATTTT. Translated: CASSLGTDTQYF.